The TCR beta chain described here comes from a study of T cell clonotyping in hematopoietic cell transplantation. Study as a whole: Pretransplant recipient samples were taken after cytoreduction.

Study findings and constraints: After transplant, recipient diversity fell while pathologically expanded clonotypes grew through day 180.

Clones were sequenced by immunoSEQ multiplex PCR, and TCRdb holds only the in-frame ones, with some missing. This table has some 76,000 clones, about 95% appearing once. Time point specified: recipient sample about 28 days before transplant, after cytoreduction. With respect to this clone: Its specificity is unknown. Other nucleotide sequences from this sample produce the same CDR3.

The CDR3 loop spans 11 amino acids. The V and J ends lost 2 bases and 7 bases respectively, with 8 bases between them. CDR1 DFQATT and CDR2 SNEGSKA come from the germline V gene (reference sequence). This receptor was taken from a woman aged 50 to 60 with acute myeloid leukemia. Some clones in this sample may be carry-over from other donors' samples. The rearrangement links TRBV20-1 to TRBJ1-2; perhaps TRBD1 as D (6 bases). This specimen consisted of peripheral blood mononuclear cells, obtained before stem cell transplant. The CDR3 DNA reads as TGCAGTGCTAGACAGGGGTCTGGCTACACCTTC. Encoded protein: CSARQGSGYTF.